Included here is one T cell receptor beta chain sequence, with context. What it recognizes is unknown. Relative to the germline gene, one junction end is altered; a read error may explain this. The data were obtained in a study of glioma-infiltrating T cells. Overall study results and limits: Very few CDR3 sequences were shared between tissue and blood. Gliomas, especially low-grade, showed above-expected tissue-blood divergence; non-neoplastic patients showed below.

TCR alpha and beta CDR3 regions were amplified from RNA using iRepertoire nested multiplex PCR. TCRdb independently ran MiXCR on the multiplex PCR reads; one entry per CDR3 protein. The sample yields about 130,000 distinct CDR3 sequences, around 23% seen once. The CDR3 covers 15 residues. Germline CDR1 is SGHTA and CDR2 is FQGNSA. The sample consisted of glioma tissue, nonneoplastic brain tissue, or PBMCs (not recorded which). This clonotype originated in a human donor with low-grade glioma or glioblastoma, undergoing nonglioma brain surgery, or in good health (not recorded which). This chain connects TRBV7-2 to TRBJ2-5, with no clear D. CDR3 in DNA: TGTGCCAGCAGCTTAGAGCGTTCCTCGCAAGAGACCCGGTACTTC. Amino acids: CASSLERSSQETRYF. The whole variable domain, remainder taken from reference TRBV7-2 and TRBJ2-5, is GAGVSQSPSNKVTEKGKDVELRCDPISGHTALYWYRQSLGQGLEFLIYFQGNSAPDKSGLPSDRFSAERTGGSVSTLTIQRTQQEDSAVYLCASSLERSSQETRYFGPGTRLLVL.